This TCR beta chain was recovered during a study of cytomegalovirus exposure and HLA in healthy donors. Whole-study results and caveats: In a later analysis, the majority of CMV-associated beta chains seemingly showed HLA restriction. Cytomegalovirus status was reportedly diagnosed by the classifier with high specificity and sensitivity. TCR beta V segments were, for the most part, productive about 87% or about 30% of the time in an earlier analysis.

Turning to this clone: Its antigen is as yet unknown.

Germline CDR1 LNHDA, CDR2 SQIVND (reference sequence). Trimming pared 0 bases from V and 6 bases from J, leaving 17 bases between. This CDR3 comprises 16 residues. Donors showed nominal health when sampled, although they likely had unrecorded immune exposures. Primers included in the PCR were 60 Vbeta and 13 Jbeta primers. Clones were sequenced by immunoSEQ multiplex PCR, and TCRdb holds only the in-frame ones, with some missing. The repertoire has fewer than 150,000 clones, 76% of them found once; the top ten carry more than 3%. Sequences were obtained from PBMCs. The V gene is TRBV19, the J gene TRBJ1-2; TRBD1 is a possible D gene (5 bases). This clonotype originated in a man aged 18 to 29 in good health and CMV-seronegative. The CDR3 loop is CASSIDLGGGVDGYTF. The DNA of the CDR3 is TGTGCCAGTAGTATAGATTTGGGGGGGGGAGTCGATGGCTACACCTTC.